This T cell receptor beta chain was recorded in a study of tumor-infiltrating lymphocytes in primary liver carcinoma. About the study: Men as well as women, aged 30 to 69 years, made up the patients. Samples returned roughly 3.5 to 7.13 million productive TCRbeta reads, a yield that was similar across tissue types.

A constant-region primer served to make TCR beta cDNA from roughly 480 ng total RNA. What produced the TCR beta libraries was three nested multiplex PCR rounds using slightly modified ARM-PCR. Running about 11 cycles apiece, the first two PCR rounds relied on TRBV1-TRBV30 forward primers together with a C-beta reverse primer. TCRdb called the multiplex PCR reads again in MiXCR, with one record for every CDR3 protein. This sample has about 21,000 distinct CDR3 sequences, with about 80% found just once. Joint extraction of RNA and DNA used roughly 17-32 mg of bulk tissue that was unsorted. Cases comprised patients with primary liver carcinoma who received surgical resection. Each of the tumor samples contained in excess of 85% viable tumor cells. CDR1 is SGHDT, CDR2 YYEEEE, per germline. The length of the CDR3 is 13 residues. About this clonotype: Sequence at one end of the junction differs from germline and may be a read error.

The genes are TRBV5-6 and TRBJ1-1; a possible D gene is TRBD1 (5 bases). The receptor was derived from a woman aged 30 to 39 with primary liver carcinoma and hepatitis B virus infection. The sequencing input was liver tumor tissue from sampling region 1. Subset: tumor region T1, superior pole. This CDR3 reads CASSLWGRSGAFF. CDR3 nucleotides: TGCGCCAGCAGCCTTTGGGGCCGCAGTGGAGCTTTCTTT.